One sample yielded the 11 T cell receptor beta chains listed below, sequenced in a study of T cells expressing NK-cell markers (dated by TCRdb to the early 2020s). The receptor library was made with 5' RACE. These reads were obtained on an Illumina HiSeq 2000. TCRdb reprocessed the reads, and each CDR3 protein sequence is entered once, without DNA. For this sample, the table gives 300,000 to 450,000 distinct CDR3 sequences. The ten most abundant clones make up about 5.2% of the sample. The material sequenced was blood T cells: a sorted CD56 or NKG2C T cell subset, CD4+ or CD8+ T cells, or bulk PBMC T cells (not recorded which). Every receptor here comes from a man between 18 and 69 years old in good health.

The chain couples TRBV18 to TRBJ2-1; TCRdb picks TRBD1, but there is no DNA to check that call. CDR1 and CDR2 (germline): KGHSH, LQKENI. The CDR3 extends over 15 amino acids. This chain's CDR3 is CASSPKRGTTDEQFF.

J is TRBJ1-4 and V is TRBV3-1. The CDR3 is 14 amino acids. The V gene's germline CDR1 is LGHDT and CDR2 YNNKEL (reference sequence). CDR3 region: CASSWGVGNEKLFF.

The chain carries TRBV19 and TRBJ2-7. The length of the CDR3 is 12 residues. Per germline, CDR1 LNHDA and CDR2 SQIVND (reference sequence). The CDR3 sequence: CASGVIGYEQYF.

V is TRBV20-1 and J is TRBJ2-1. CDR1 and CDR2 (germline): DFQATT, SNEGSKA (reference sequence). The CDR3 has 12 residues. CDR3 residues: CSAQAYNNEQFF.

The CDR3 spells CASSLSSAGSTDTQYF. This chain uses TRBV27 with TRBJ2-3; TCRdb indicates TRBD2, and absent DNA this call remains unverified. Per germline, CDR1 MNHEY and CDR2 SMNVEV (reference sequence). The CDR3 sequence is 16 residues long.

This chain connects TRBV9 to TRBJ2-5. There are 14 residues in the CDR3. Germline loops: CDR1 SGDLS, CDR2 YYNGEE. Here the CDR3 reads CASSGRGVSETQYF.

The chain combines TRBV28 with TRBJ2-3; TCRdb indicates TRBD1, and absent DNA this call remains unverified. This CDR3 comprises 17 residues. CDR1 and CDR2 from the germline V gene are MDHEN and SYDVKM. The CDR3 sequence: CASSSSGASPSTDTQYF.

The V gene is TRBV21-1, the J gene TRBJ1-1; the TCRdb call, TRBD1, lacks DNA for checking. TRBV21-1 is assigned pseudogene status. The CDR3 is made up of 16 amino acids. CDR3: CASSKYPLGDNTEAFF.

The V and J genes are TRBV20-1 and TRBJ2-1; TCRdb calls TRBD1, which cannot be checked without DNA. Germline V gene sequence: CDR1 DFQATT, CDR2 SNEGSKA (reference sequence). The CDR3 is 13 amino acids. Here the CDR3 reads CSASTGKGNEQFF.

The chain has TRBV10-3 and TRBJ2-5; the D call of TRBD2 rests on TCRdb alone, since no DNA is present to check it. There are 16 residues in the CDR3. The germline V gene encodes CDR1 ENHRY and CDR2 SYGVKD. CDR3 in amino acids: CAISESSGGVQETQYF.

The rearrangement uses TRBV9 and TRBJ1-2. There are 16 residues in the CDR3. CDR1 SGDLS and CDR2 YYNGEE come from the germline V gene. CDR3 loop: CASSVVRGIREDGYTF.